The clone carrying this TCR beta chain has more than one count but fewer than ten. Its cognate antigen is unknown. These data are taken from a study of beta chain features in type 1 diabetes. Study results and caveats: The study found moderately but significantly shorter TCRB CDR3s in all four CD4+ subsets of Type 1 diabetes patients.

V lost 4 bases and J 6 bases, leaving 14 bases between the germline ends. Per germline, CDR1 SGHRS and CDR2 YFSETQ. The CDR3 is 14 residues long. TCRB transcripts that were expressed got sequenced, as all of the isolated RNA had been reverse transcribed. This table comes from immunoSEQ multiplex PCR, and its TCRdb copy is limited to in-frame clones, with some not included. The sample lists 550,000 to 850,000 clones, roughly an eighth occurring once. The chain carries TRBV5-1 and TRBJ2-1; a weak D match, TRBD2 (6 bases). The TCR was taken from a young man with type 1 diabetes. Sequenced input: naive CD4+ T cells from blood. The DNA of the CDR3 is TGCGCCAGCAGCGACATTCCTAGCGTCAATGAGCAGTTCTTC. Residues: CASSDIPSVNEQFF.